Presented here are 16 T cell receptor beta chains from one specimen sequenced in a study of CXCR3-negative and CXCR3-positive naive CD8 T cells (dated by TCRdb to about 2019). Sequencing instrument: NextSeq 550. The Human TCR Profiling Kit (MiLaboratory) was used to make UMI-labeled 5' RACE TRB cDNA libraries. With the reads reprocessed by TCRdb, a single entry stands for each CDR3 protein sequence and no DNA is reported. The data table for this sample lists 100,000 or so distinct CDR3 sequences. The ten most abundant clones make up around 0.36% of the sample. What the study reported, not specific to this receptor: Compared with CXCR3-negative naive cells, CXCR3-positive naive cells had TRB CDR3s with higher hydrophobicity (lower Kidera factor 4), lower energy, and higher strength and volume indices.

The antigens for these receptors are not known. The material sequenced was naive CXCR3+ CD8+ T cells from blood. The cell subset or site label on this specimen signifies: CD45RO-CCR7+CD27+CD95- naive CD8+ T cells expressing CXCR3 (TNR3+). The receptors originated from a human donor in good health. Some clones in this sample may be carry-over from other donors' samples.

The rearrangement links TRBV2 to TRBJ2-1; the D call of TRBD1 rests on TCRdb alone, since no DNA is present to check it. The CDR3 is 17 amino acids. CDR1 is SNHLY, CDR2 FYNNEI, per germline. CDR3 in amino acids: CASSEASRGLPYNEQFF.

The CDR3 sequence: CASSALGVAKQSTDTQYF. The V and J genes are TRBV9 and TRBJ2-3; the TCRdb call, TRBD1, lacks DNA for checking. This CDR3 contains 18 residues. The germline gives CDR1 SGDLS, CDR2 YYNGEE.

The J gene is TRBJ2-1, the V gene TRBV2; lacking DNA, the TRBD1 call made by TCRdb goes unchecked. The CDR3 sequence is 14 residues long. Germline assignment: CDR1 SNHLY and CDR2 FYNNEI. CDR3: CASFVTGSHNEQFF.

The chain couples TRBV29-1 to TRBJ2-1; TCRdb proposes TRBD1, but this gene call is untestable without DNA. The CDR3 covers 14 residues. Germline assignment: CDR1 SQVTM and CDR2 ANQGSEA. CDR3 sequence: CSVGGDRGENEQFF.

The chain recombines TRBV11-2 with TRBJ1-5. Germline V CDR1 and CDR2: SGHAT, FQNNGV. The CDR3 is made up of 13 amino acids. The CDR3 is CASSLDVGQPQHF. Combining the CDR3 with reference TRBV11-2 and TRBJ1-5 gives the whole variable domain EAGVAQSPRYKIIEKRQSVAFWCNPISGHATLYWYQQILGQGPKLLIQFQNNGVVDDSQLPKDRFSAERLKGVDSTLKIQPAKLEDSAVYLCASSLDVGQPQHFGDGTRLSIL.

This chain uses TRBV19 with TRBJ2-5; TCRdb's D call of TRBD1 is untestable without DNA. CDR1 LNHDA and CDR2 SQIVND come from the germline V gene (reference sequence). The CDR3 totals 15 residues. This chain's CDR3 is CASSIGTGPQETQYF.

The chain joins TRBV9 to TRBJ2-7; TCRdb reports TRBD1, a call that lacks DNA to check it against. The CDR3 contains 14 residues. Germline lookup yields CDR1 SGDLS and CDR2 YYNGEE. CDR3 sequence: CASGTGVLSYEQYF.

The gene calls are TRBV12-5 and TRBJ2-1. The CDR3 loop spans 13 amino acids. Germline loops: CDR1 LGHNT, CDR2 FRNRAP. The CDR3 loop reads CASGLTGYNEQFF.

CDR3 in amino acids: CASSLSPWGEQFF. The chain carries TRBV27 and TRBJ2-1. This CDR3 comprises 13 residues. Germline-derived CDR1 and CDR2 are MNHEY and SMNVEV (reference sequence).

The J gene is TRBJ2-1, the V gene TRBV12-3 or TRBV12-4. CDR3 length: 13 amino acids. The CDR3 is CASSLVTIDEQFF.

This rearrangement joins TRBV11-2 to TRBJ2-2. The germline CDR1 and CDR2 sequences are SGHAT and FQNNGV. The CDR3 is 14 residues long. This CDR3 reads CASSWGSNTGELFF.

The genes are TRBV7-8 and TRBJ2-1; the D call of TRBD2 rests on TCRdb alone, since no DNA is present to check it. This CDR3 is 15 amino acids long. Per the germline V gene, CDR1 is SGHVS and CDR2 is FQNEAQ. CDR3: CASRRGLAAHNEQFF.

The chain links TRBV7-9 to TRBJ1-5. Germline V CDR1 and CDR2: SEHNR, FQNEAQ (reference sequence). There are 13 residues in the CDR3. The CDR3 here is CASSGIFGEPQHF.

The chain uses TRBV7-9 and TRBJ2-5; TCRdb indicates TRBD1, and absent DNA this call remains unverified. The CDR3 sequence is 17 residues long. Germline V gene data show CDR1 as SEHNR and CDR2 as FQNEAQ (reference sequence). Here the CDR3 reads CASSPHVRDRGGETQYF.

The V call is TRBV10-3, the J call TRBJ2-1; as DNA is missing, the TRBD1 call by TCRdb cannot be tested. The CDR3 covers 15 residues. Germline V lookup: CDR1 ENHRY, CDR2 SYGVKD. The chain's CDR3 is CAISTGTGGYNEQFF.

This CDR3 reads CASSYAQGYEQYF. This rearrangement joins TRBV6-5 to TRBJ2-7; TCRdb indicates TRBD1, and absent DNA this call remains unverified. The germline CDR1 and CDR2 sequences are MNHEY and SVGAGI. The CDR3 is 13 residues long.